The clone carrying this TCR beta chain was observed once. Its antigen is undetermined. This specimen includes other DNA sequences encoding the same CDR3. This sample was taken from a study of shared clonotypes between healthy human individuals. General study results and limits: Non-shared clonotypes were found to have lower generation probabilities than the clonotypes that were shared by all four of the sorted-subset donors.

With 2 bases clipped from V and 4 bases from J, the junction kept 3 bases outside the gene matches. From germline, CDR1 is MNHEY and CDR2 SVGAGI. The length of the CDR3 is 14 residues. On sorted subsets, replicate PCRs used about 0.2 ug DNA, or some 28,000 T cell genomes. The method was immunoSEQ multiplex PCR; TCRdb's version includes in-frame clones alone and lacks a portion of them. In the table there are about 690,000 clones, roughly 91% of which are singletons. This sequence was found in a man aged 18-30 years in good health. Some clones in this sample may be carry-over from other donors' samples. Sequenced: memory CD8+ T cells from PBMCs. Subset specified: CD45RO+ cells pooled with CCR7-negative TemRA cells. This chain uses TRBV6-5 with TRBJ2-7; 9 nucleotides agree with TRBD2. The CDR3, as DNA: TGTGCCAGCAGTTACGGCGGGAGGGCTTACGAGCAGTACTTC. Its protein product is CASSYGGRAYEQYF.